A single T cell receptor beta chain is shown here with its context. Its antigen is unknown. This sample stems from a study of CD8 T cells in Susac syndrome. Whole-study results and caveats: The number of individuals included in the study's TCR sequencing and HLA analysis was acknowledged as relatively small.

The study used treatment-naive patients who had stable or active relapsing-remitting disease as multiple sclerosis controls. The CD8+ and CD4+ T cells were negatively isolated, with the TEMRA cells enriched by FACS. When the RNA was reverse transcribed, random hexamers were used with an input of about 0.5 to 1 ug. Amplification of TCR beta CDR3 used immunoSEQ multiplex PCR across 54 Vbeta and 13 Jbeta. TCRdb redid the calling of the immunoSEQ multiplex PCR reads with MiXCR, one entry per CDR3 protein. Among some 150,000 distinct CDR3 sequences listed, about 94% were seen once. This CDR3 has 15 amino acids. Trimming cost V 0 bases and J 5 bases, with 13 bases left between them. Germline assignment: CDR1 LGHNA and CDR2 YSLEER.

The chain recombines TRBV4-3 with TRBJ2-5; D may be TRBD2 (5 bases). The sample was CD8+ T cells from PBMCs. The TCR comes from a human donor with multiple sclerosis. CDR3 residues: CASSQDYGRRETQYF. The CDR3 coding sequence is TGCGCCAGCAGCCAAGATTATGGACGGAGGGAGACCCAGTACTTC.